Following are 14 T cell receptor beta chains from one sample sequenced in a study of blood T cell repertoires in COVID-19. This table comes from immunoSEQ multiplex PCR, and its TCRdb copy is limited to in-frame clones, with some not included. The data show 150,000 to 200,000 clones, with about 93% seen just once and 4.6% held by the top ten. Sequenced sample: peripheral blood. These receptors all stem from a woman between 50 and 59 years old with acute or convalescent COVID-19.

The chain carries TRBV12-3 or TRBV12-4 and TRBJ2-5; D remains unclear. The CDR3 is 12 residues long. V shed 10 bases and J shed 5 bases, with 14 bases lying between them. The CDR3 reads CATQGVGETQYF. The CDR3 nucleotides read TGTGCCACCCAAGGCGTCGGGGAGACCCAGTACTTC.

The rearrangement uses TRBV6-4 and TRBJ2-3; perhaps TRBD1 as D (5 bases). V lost 3 bases to trimming and J lost 3 bases, with 16 bases between them. The CDR3 runs to 16 residues. CDR1 is MRHNA, CDR2 SNTAGT, per germline. In nucleotides, the CDR3 is TGTGCCAGCAGTGAGATTTTGACAGCACATACAGATACGCAGTATTTT. Translation: CASSEILTAHTDTQYF.

This chain connects TRBV6-6 to TRBJ1-6, with D perhaps matching TRBD1 (6 bases). CDR3 length: 13 amino acids. CDR1 and CDR2 from the germline V gene are MNHNY and SVGAGI (reference sequence). V was cut by 4 bases and J by 6 bases, with 7 bases left in between. The CDR3 bases are TGTGCCAGCAGTTTACAGGGTAATTCACCCCTCCACTTT. Translation gives CASSLQGNSPLHF.

The chain joins TRBV15 to TRBJ1-4; tentatively, D is TRBD1 (5 bases). V was trimmed by 8 bases and J by 7 bases, leaving 8 bases between them. The CDR3 length is 11 residues. CDR1 and CDR2 (germline): LNHNV, YYDKDF (reference sequence). The CDR3 sequence: CATRGGEKLFF. As DNA, the CDR3 is TGTGCCACCCGGGGGGGTGAAAAACTGTTTTTT.

This chain links TRBV2 with TRBJ2-2; D remains ambiguous. V was shortened by 4 bases and J by 2 bases, with 5 bases between the two germline ends. Germline-derived CDR1 and CDR2 are SNHLY and FYNNEI. The CDR3 has 13 residues. Here the CDR3 DNA reads TGTGCCAGCAGTGGCGCTAACACCGGGGAGCTGTTTTTT. This codes for CASSGANTGELFF.

DNA for the CDR3: TGTGCCAGCAGCTTCACTAGCGGGGAACGGGAGACCCAGTACTTC. This encodes CASSFTSGERETQYF. J is TRBJ2-5 and V is TRBV5-6; 10 nucleotides line up with TRBD2. The V and J ends lost 2 bases and 5 bases, in that order; junction bases with no gene match: 6. The CDR3 loop spans 15 amino acids. Germline CDR1 reads SGHDT; CDR2 reads YYEEEE.

DNA for the CDR3: TGCAGCGTTGACCAGGGACAGGGCCAGCCCCAGCATTTT. Translating gives CSVDQGQGQPQHF. V is TRBV29-1 and J is TRBJ1-5; 9 nucleotides match TRBD1. V was pared by 3 bases and J by 7 bases, with 4 bases of the junction left unmatched. This CDR3 contains 13 residues. The V gene's germline CDR1 is SQVTM and CDR2 ANQGSEA.

This chain uses TRBV6-2 or TRBV6-3 with TRBJ2-3, with unresolved D. The CDR3 is 15 residues long. Trimming removed 2 bases from V and 4 bases from J, with 13 bases in between. The V gene's germline CDR1 is MNHEY and CDR2 SVGEGT. The CDR3 protein is CASSYRAIGADTQYF. The CDR3, as DNA: TGTGCCAGCAGTTACCGAGCGATTGGCGCAGATACGCAGTATTTT.

The rearrangement links TRBV30 to TRBJ2-5; 7 bases match TRBD2. The CDR3 is made up of 15 amino acids. V shed 3 bases, J shed 7 bases, and the junction held 14 bases outside the gene matches. Germline-derived CDR1 and CDR2 are GTSNPN and SVGIG (reference sequence). CDR3 nucleotide sequence: TGTGCCTGGAGGATCCCGGGACTGGGGGGGTTGACCCAGTACTTC. Translating gives CAWRIPGLGGLTQYF.

The chain recombines TRBV7-2 with TRBJ1-2, with D perhaps matching TRBD1 (5 bases). Germline assignment: CDR1 SGHTA and CDR2 FQGNSA. V was cut by 4 bases and J by 5 bases, with 17 bases left in between. The length of the CDR3 is 15 residues. This CDR3 reads CASSSLAGGVYGYTF. The DNA for the CDR3 is TGTGCCAGCAGCTCTCTAGCCGGAGGGGTATATGGCTACACCTTC.

The CDR3 reads CASSTAPHGETQYF. The DNA of the CDR3 is TGTGCCAGCAGCACCGCCCCTCACGGGGAGACCCAGTACTTC. The V gene is TRBV6-6, the J gene TRBJ2-5; D ambiguous. CDR1 is MNHNY and CDR2 is SVGAGI in the germline V gene (reference sequence). This CDR3 comprises 14 residues. V was clipped by 6 bases and J by 5 bases, with 16 bases between them.

The J gene is TRBJ2-1, the V gene TRBV11-3; TRBD1 matches at 7 bases. Germline-derived CDR1 and CDR2 are SGHNT and YENEEA. V gave up 1 base and J gave up 10 bases; unmatched junction bases: 4. The CDR3 extends over 13 amino acids. This CDR3 reads CASSLGTGREQFF. CDR3 nucleotides: TGTGCCAGCAGCTTAGGGACAGGAAGGGAGCAGTTCTTC.

V and J are TRBV30 and TRBJ1-1; 11 nucleotides line up with TRBD1. The CDR3 is 13 amino acids. The V segment lost 1 base and the J segment 6 bases; nucleotides outside the gene matches: 1. Germline CDR1 is GTSNPN and CDR2 is SVGIG (reference sequence). Written as DNA, the CDR3 is TGTGCCTGGAGTGAGGGACAGGGGGCTGAAGCTTTCTTT. This sequence encodes CAWSEGQGAEAFF.

The chain combines TRBV12-3 or TRBV12-4 with TRBJ1-5; no reliable D call. This CDR3 contains 13 residues. Trimming took off 4 bases at V and 4 bases at J, with 8 bases between the two ends. As DNA, the CDR3 is TGTGCCAGCAGTTCTAGCGAAAATCAGCCCCAGCATTTT. It is translated as CASSSSENQPQHF.